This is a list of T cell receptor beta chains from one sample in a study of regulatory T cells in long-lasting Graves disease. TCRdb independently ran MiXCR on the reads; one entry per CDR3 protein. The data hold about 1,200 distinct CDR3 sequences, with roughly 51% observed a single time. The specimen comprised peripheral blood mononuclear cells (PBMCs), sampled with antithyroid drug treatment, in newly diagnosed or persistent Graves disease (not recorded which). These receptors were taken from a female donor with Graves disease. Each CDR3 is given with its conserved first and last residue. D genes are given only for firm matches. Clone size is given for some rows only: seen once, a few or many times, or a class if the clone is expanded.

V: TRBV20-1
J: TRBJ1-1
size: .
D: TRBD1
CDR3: CSAIGGGGGEAFF
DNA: TGCAGTGCTATTGGAGGGGGCGGGGGGGAAGCTTTCTTT

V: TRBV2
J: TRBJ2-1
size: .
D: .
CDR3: CASSERGRGAVAYNEQFF
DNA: TGTGCCAGCAGTGAAAGGGGGAGGGGAGCGGTTGCCTACAATGAGCAGTTCTTC

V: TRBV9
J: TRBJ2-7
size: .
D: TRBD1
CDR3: CASSVDWDRGFNEQYF
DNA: TGTGCCAGCAGCGTAGACTGGGACAGGGGTTTCAACGAGCAGTACTTC

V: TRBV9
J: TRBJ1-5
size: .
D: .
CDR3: CASSVGSFQPQHF
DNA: TGTGCCAGCAGCGTGGGCAGCTTCCAGCCCCAGCATTTT

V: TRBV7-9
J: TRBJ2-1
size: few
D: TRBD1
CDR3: CASRPGQAPNEQFF
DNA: TGTGCCAGCAGGCCGGGACAGGCCCCCAATGAGCAGTTCTTC

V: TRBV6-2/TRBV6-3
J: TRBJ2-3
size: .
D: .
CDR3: CASSYKRAMSTDTQYF
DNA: TGTGCCAGCAGTTACAAGCGCGCGATGAGCACAGATACGCAGTATTTT

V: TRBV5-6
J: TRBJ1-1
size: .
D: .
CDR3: CASSLARTEAFF
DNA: TGTGCCAGCAGCTTGGCCCGCACTGAAGCTTTCTTT

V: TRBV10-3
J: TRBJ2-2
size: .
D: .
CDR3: CAISGGTSNTGELFF
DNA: TGTGCCATCAGTGGGGGCACCTCGAACACCGGGGAGCTGTTTTTT

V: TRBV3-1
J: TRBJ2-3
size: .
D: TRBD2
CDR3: CASSLSGGPIDTQYF
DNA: TGTGCCAGCAGCCTATCGGGAGGGCCTATAGATACGCAGTATTTT

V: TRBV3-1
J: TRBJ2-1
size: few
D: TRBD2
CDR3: CASSPGLAGFGQFF
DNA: TGTGCCAGCAGCCCGGGACTAGCGGGATTCGGGCAGTTCTTC

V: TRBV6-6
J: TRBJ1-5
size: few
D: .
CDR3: CASSYGGASNQPQHF
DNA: TGTGCCAGCAGTTACGGCGGGGCAAGCAATCAGCCCCAGCATTTT

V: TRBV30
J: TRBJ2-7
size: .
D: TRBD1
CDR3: CAWSVAGGYEQYF
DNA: TGTGCCTGGAGTGTAGCAGGGGGCTACGAGCAGTACTTC

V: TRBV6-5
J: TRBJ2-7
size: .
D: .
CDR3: CASSYQGYEQYF
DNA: TGTGCCAGCAGTTATCAGGGGTACGAGCAGTACTTC

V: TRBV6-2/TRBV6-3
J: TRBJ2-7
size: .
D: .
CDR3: CASSPGGFSYEQYF
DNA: TGTGCCAGCAGCCCGGGCGGATTCTCCTACGAGCAGTACTTC

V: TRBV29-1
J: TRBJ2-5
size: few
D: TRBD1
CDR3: CSVYLGTAYQETQYF
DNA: TGCAGCGTTTATCTCGGGACAGCCTACCAAGAGACCCAGTACTTC

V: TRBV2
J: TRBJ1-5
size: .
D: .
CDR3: CASSGYRSNQPQHF
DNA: TGTGCCAGCAGTGGCTATAGGAGCAATCAGCCCCAGCATTTT

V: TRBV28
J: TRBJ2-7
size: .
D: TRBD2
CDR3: CASGALAGGPDEQYF
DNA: TGTGCCAGCGGGGCTTTAGCGGGAGGGCCGGACGAGCAGTACTTC

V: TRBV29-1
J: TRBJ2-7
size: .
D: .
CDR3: CTTEGGSYEQYF
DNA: TGCACGACAGAGGGGGGCTCCTACGAGCAGTACTTC

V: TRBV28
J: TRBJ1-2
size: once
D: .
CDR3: CASSFSGYSVDGYTF
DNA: TGTGCCAGCAGTTTTTCTGGGTACAGTGTCGATGGCTACACCTTC

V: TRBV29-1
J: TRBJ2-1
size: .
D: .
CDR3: CSVAGFGEQFF
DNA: TGCAGCGTTGCAGGATTTGGTGAGCAGTTCTTC

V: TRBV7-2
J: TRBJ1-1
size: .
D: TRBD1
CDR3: CASSLGQGAQGTEAFF
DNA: TGTGCCAGCAGCTTAGGACAGGGGGCGCAGGGCACTGAAGCTTTCTTT

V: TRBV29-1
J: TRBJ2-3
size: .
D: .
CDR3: CSVGDGGTQYF
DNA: TGCAGCGTTGGAGATGGGGGTACGCAGTATTTT

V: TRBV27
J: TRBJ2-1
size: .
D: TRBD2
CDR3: CASSLGGRVYNEQFF
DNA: TGTGCCAGCAGTTTAGGGGGGAGGGTTTACAATGAGCAGTTCTTC

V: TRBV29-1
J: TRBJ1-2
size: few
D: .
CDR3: CSVANGRLSFYTF
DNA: TGCAGCGTTGCAAACGGCCGACTCTCCTTCTACACCTTC

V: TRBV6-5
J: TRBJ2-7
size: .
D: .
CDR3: CASSYSTGPAYEQYF
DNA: TGTGCCAGCAGTTACTCTACAGGGCCGGCCTACGAGCAGTACTTC

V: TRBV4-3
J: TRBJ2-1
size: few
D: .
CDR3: CASSQDQSSSYNEQFF
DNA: TGCGCCAGCAGCCAAGATCAAAGCAGCTCCTACAATGAGCAGTTCTTC

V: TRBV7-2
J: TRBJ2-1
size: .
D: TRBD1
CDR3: CASSLIDRASSYNEQFF
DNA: TGTGCCAGCAGCCTAATTGACAGGGCTAGCTCCTACAATGAGCAGTTCTTC

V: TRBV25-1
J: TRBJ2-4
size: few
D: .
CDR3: CASSDSLVAGIQYF
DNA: TGTGCCAGCAGTGACTCCCTGGTCGCGGGCATTCAGTACTTC

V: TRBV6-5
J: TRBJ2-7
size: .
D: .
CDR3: CASSSPSAGQYF
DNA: TGTGCCAGCAGTTCCCCATCAGCTGGGCAGTACTTC

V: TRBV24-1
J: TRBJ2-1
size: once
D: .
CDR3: CATSGGDNEQFF
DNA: TGTGCCACCAGTGGGGGGGACAATGAGCAGTTCTTC